This T cell receptor beta chain appears in the sequencing data of a study of cytomegalovirus exposure and HLA in healthy donors. TCRdb's copy holds only in-frame clones and misses some; the assay was immunoSEQ multiplex PCR. The sample holds approximately 220,000 clones; approximately 90% are singletons and the top ten take 1% to 1.2%. Germline CDR1 and CDR2: MGHDK and SYGVNS. The CDR3 is 14 amino acids. With 5 bases removed from V and 3 bases from J, the gap between germline ends came to 13 bases. This clone was detected once. Its target is not known. Whole-study results and caveats: Rare TCR sequences dominated, though some public TCRs recurred in many donors.

The chain has TRBV25-1 and TRBJ1-1; the D gene is possibly TRBD1 (6 bases). The sequencing sample was made of PBMCs. This clonotype originated in a woman between 18 and 29 years old in good health and CMV-seronegative. The CDR3 sequence: CASSSPGHYTEAFF. DNA for the CDR3: TGTGCCAGCAGTTCTCCGGGACACTACACTGAAGCTTTCTTT.